These 17 T cell receptor beta chains came from one sample sequenced in a study of blood T cells in healthy people across ages. A second roughly 6 to 11 cycle PCR used barcoded and J-beta primers. Via MiXCR, TCRdb re-called the 5' RACE reads, giving one row per CDR3 protein. The table records about 780,000 distinct CDR3 sequences, around 24% of them present only once. These data also featured in a second study, about T cells of mothers and their children.

The specimen was blood. These receptors came from a boy between 10 and 17 years old in good health.

This clonotype showed up just a few times. Sequence at one end of the junction differs from germline and may be a read error. The chain combines TRBV7-6 with TRBJ2-5; 9 bases align to TRBD1. The CDR3 totals 17 residues. Germline-derived CDR1 and CDR2 are SGHVS and FNYEAQ. The CDR3 nucleotides read TGTGCCAGCAGCCCAATCGGGGGAACAGGGGGCGAAAAGACCCAGTGCTTC. Protein product: CASSPIGGTGGEKTQCF.

This clonotype was detected a few times. The genes are TRBV27 and TRBJ1-1; D is ambiguous. Germline V gives CDR1 MNHEY, CDR2 SMNVEV (reference sequence). Trimming stripped 8 bases from V and 0 bases from J, with 13 bases between. The CDR3 runs 14 residues. The CDR3 region is CASGSGRLNTEAFF. The CDR3, as DNA: TGTGCCAGCGGCTCCGGCAGGCTGAACACTGAAGCTTTCTTT.

In this sample, this clonotype turned up a few times. This chain joins TRBV12-3 or TRBV12-4 and TRBJ1-3; D is unresolved. Trimming shortened V by 6 bases and J by 3 bases, and 9 bases separated the two germline ends. The CDR3 spans 13 residues. The CDR3 sequence is CASREVGGNTIYF. The CDR3 bases are TGTGCCAGCAGGGAAGTCGGTGGAAACACCATATATTTT.

The CDR3 bases are TGTGCCAGCAGCCGGACTAGCGGGCCCCACTACAATGAGCAGTTCTTC. This translates into CASSRTSGPHYNEQFF. The rearrangement links TRBV7-9 to TRBJ2-5, with 11 bases fitting TRBD2. Gene TRBJ2-1 matches the end of the DNA better, so the J call may be wrong. Per the germline V gene, CDR1 is SEHNR and CDR2 is FQNEAQ (reference sequence). The length of the CDR3 is 16 residues.

The chain joins TRBV5-5 to TRBJ1-2; TRBD1 aligns across 8 bases. This CDR3 region has 16 residues. Germline values: CDR1 SGHKS, CDR2 YYEKEE (reference sequence). Trimming removed 2 bases from V and 2 bases from J; junction bases left unmatched: 8. The CDR3 coding sequence is TGTGCCAGCAGCTTTCTCCGGGACAGGAAAAACTATGGCTACACCTTC. Translated, it gives CASSFLRDRKNYGYTF.

Only a few counts were recorded for this clonotype. CDR3 nucleotides: TGTGCCACCGGGACCTTCTACGAGCAGTACTTC. It is translated as CATGTFYEQYF. The J gene is TRBJ2-1, the V gene TRBV2; possibly TRBD1 or TRBD2 for D (5 bases each). The DNA end is more similar to TRBJ2-7, so the J call may be wrong. The CDR3 runs 11 residues. CDR1 and CDR2 from the germline V gene are SNHLY and FYNNEI.

This clonotype was seen only a few times. CDR3 residues: CASTHGFEAPGGYTF. CDR3 nucleotide sequence: TGTGCCAGTACCCACGGGTTCGAGGCACCGGGGGGCTACACCTTC. The V and J genes are TRBV19 and TRBJ1-2; D remains ambiguous. Trimming cost V 7 bases and J 8 bases, with 23 bases left between them. CDR3 length: 15 residues. Germline V gene lookup returns CDR1 LNHDA and CDR2 SQIVND (reference sequence).

The chain's CDR3 is CASSLRGYFYEQYF. The DNA of the CDR3 is TGTGCCAGCAGTTTAAGAGGGTACTTCTACGAGCAGTACTTC. The genes are TRBV12-3 or TRBV12-4 and TRBJ2-7; a weak D match, TRBD2 (5 bases). The CDR3 spans 14 residues. V was clipped by 2 bases and J by 3 bases, with 11 bases between them.

This chain connects TRBV7-3 to TRBJ1-1; D unclear. V lost 5 bases and J 1 base, leaving 8 bases between the germline ends. From germline, CDR1 is SGHTA and CDR2 FQGTGA. The CDR3 sequence is 13 residues long. The CDR3 DNA follows: TGTGCCAGCAGCCCTCAGCCGAACACTGAAGCTTTCTTT. Translating gives CASSPQPNTEAFF.

This clonotype occurred many times. The chain couples TRBV19 to TRBJ2-2; D unresolved. There are 12 residues in the CDR3. Germline CDR1 LNHDA, CDR2 SQIVND (reference sequence). V shed 5 bases and J shed 6 bases, with 7 bases lying between them. In DNA form, the CDR3 reads TGTGCCAGTAGTGTTCAGCCCGGGGAGCTGTTTTTT. Translating gives CASSVQPGELFF.

The chain links TRBV18 to TRBJ1-5; D unclear. Trimming removed 3 bases from V and 5 bases from J, with 8 bases in between. The CDR3 is 13 amino acids. CDR1 and CDR2 (germline): KGHSH, LQKENI. The CDR3 reads CASSPGRDQPQHF. The DNA of the CDR3 is TGTGCCAGCTCACCGGGGAGAGATCAGCCCCAGCATTTT.

This clonotype was counted only a few times. The chain recombines TRBV7-6 with TRBJ2-5, with 8 bases lining up with TRBD1. The end of the DNA aligns better with TRBJ2-1, so the J call may be wrong. From germline, CDR1 is SGHVS and CDR2 FNYEAQ. The CDR3 length is 14 residues. CDR3: CASSYGQGMNEQFF. For the CDR3, the DNA is TGTGCCAGCAGCTATGGACAGGGTATGAATGAGCAGTTCTTC.

This chain connects TRBV7-9 to TRBJ1-4; 9 bases are shared with TRBD1. Germline V CDR1 and CDR2: SEHNR, FQNEAQ (reference sequence). The V segment lost 5 bases and the J segment 6 bases; nucleotides outside the gene matches: 13. The CDR3 spans 17 residues. As DNA, the CDR3 is TGTGCCAGCAGCAAATCCATTGGGACAGGGATGGATGAAAAACTGTTTTTT. This translates into CASSKSIGTGMDEKLFF.

The chain links TRBV29-1 to TRBJ2-2, with D uncertain. Per germline, CDR1 SQVTM and CDR2 ANQGSEA. V was pared by 6 bases and J by 4 bases, with 9 bases between. The CDR3 totals 12 residues. The CDR3 spells CSVPLGTGELFF. CDR3 in DNA: TGCAGCGTCCCGCTGGGCACCGGGGAGCTGTTTTTT.

Only a few counts were recorded for this clonotype. V gene TRBV7-3 combines with J gene TRBJ2-5; TRBD2 is a possible D gene (6 bases). Judging by the DNA end, TRBJ2-1 fits better; the J call may be wrong. CDR3 length equals 16 residues. Per the germline V gene, CDR1 is SGHTA and CDR2 is FQGTGA. For the CDR3, the DNA is TGTGCCAGCAGCTTAGTGCGTACTGGGGGGAGGAATGAGCAGTTCTTC. It codes for CASSLVRTGGRNEQFF.

This clonotype was seen only a few times. V gene TRBV7-2 combines with J gene TRBJ1-1, with D possibly matching TRBD1 (6 bases). Trimming left V 5 bases short and J 1 base short, with 11 bases between. Germline lookup yields CDR1 SGHTA and CDR2 FQGNSA. The CDR3 sequence is 14 residues long. The DNA of the CDR3 is TGTGCCAGCAGCCCACAACAGGGGAACACTGAAGCTTTCTTT. This sequence encodes CASSPQQGNTEAFF.

The chain links TRBV7-2 to TRBJ2-5, with TRBD2 matching over 12 bases. Germline CDR1 and CDR2: SGHTA and FQGNSA. The CDR3 sequence is 18 residues long. The junction had 8 bases not matched to a gene; V was cut back by 1 base and J by 2 bases. The CDR3 coding sequence is TGTGCCAGCAGCTTAGATGGGCTAGCGGGGGGGACGCAAGAGACCCAGTACTTC. Amino acids: CASSLDGLAGGTQETQYF.